Following are 5 T cell receptor beta chains from one sample sequenced in a study of blood T cell repertoires in COVID-19. Sequenced by immunoSEQ multiplex PCR; TCRdb stores in-frame clones only, minus some. The table lists 400,000 or so clones, 80% to 90% of them singletons. The sequenced sample consisted of PBMCs or T cells enriched from blood (not recorded which). Receptors originate from a man aged 30 to 39 who had recovered from COVID-19.

The chain links TRBV18 to TRBJ2-7; 12 nucleotides line up with TRBD2. J gave up 0 bases and V 2 bases, and 8 bases lay outside the gene matches. CDR3 size: 18 residues. The germline V gene encodes CDR1 KGHSH and CDR2 LQKENI. CDR3 DNA sequence: TGTGCCAGCTCACCAGGGACTAGCGGGCGAGGGGGCTCCTACGAGCAGTACTTC. It is translated as CASSPGTSGRGGSYEQYF.

The V and J genes are TRBV7-6 and TRBJ2-7; 8 positions match TRBD1. The CDR3 contains 14 residues. J was trimmed by 2 bases and V by 5 bases; bases with no gene match: 5. Looked up from germline, CDR1 is SGHVS and CDR2 is FNYEAQ. The CDR3 DNA reads TGTGCCAGCAGCAAAAGGACAGGGACCTACGAGCAGTACTTC. It translates to CASSKRTGTYEQYF.

The gene calls are TRBV18 and TRBJ2-7; 11 bases fit TRBD2. CDR1 and CDR2 (germline): KGHSH, LQKENI. This CDR3 region has 16 residues. V lost 6 bases and J lost 2; bases outside the gene matches: 9. Here the CDR3 reads CASSSYSGRGTYEQYF. The CDR3, as DNA: TGTGCCAGCTCGAGCTATAGCGGGAGGGGGACCTACGAGCAGTACTTC.

This rearrangement joins TRBV4-1 to TRBJ2-2, with 8 bases aligning to TRBD1. From germline, CDR1 is MGHRA and CDR2 YSYEKL. This CDR3 is 17 amino acids long. Germline trimming cut 1 base from V and 6 bases from J; bases unmatched to any gene: 10. The CDR3 nucleotides are TGCGCCAGCAGCCAAGGGAGAGGACAGGGAGGCGCCGGGGAGCTGTTTTTT. Translation: CASSQGRGQGGAGELFF.

CDR3 in amino acids: CASSIRQTNYGYTF. CDR3 DNA sequence: TGTGCCAGTAGTATTCGACAGACTAACTATGGCTACACCTTC. The chain carries TRBV19 and TRBJ1-2; possibly TRBD1 for D (5 bases). Germline loops: CDR1 LNHDA, CDR2 SQIVND (reference sequence). CDR3 size: 14 residues. V was pared by 3 bases and J by 0 bases, with 8 bases between.